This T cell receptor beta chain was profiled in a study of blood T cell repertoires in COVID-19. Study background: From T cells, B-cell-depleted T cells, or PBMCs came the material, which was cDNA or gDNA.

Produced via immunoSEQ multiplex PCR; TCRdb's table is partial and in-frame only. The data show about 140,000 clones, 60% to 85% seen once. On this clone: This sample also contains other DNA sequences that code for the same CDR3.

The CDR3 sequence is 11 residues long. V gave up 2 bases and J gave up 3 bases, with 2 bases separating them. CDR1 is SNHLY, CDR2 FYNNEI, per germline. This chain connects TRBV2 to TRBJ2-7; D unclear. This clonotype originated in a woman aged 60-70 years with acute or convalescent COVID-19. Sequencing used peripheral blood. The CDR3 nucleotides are TGTGCCAGCAGTGAATACTACGAGCAGTACTTC. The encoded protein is CASSEYYEQYF.